This entry lists 6 T cell receptor beta chains sequenced from one sample in a study (dated by TCRdb to the mid-2010s). Cells that were CD4+CD25+CD127-/low were the ones isolated as Tregs. Libraries were constructed by 5' RACE. These reads were obtained on an Illumina MiSeq. TCRdb's own reprocessing of the public reads used fastp at Q25 and MiXCR and kept productive beta chains. Duplicate CDR3 protein sequences are folded into a single record with the most common DNA and genes. The sample table records approximately 60,000 distinct CDR3 sequences; more than 20% of these occur just once. 2.5% to 4% of the sample lies in the top ten. The source material was tumor-infiltrating Tregs sorted from the breast tumor. These TCRs come from a female donor with breast cancer.

In this sample, this clonotype turned up a few times. The chain carries TRBV7-6 and TRBJ2-3, with D maybe TRBD1 (6 bases). Germline CDR1 SGHVS, CDR2 FNYEAQ. V dropped 4 bases and J dropped 2 bases, with 16 bases sitting between them. The CDR3 runs to 16 residues. The CDR3 DNA follows: TGTGCCAGCAGCTCGATTGGGGGCGCCCCCACAGATACGCAGTATTTT. Residues: CASSSIGGAPTDTQYF.

Worth noting for this clonotype: At one end, the junction sequence differs from germline, possibly due to a read error. The chain carries TRBV7-2 and TRBJ2-7; 9 positions agree with TRBD2. The CDR3 contains 14 residues. Germline values: CDR1 SGHTA, CDR2 FQGNSA. CDR3 in amino acids: CASSLVRGRGEQYF. CDR3 sequence (DNA): TGTGCCAGCAGCTTAGTACGCGGGAGGGGCGAGCAATACTTC.

V is TRBV27 and J is TRBJ2-7, with D perhaps matching TRBD2 (6 bases). The CDR3 covers 13 residues. Germline assignment: CDR1 MNHEY and CDR2 SMNVEV (reference sequence). V dropped 6 bases and J dropped 2 bases, with 11 bases sitting between them. The CDR3 nucleotides read TGTGCCAGCAGGCCTCGCGGGGCCTACGAGCAGTACTTC. It codes for CASRPRGAYEQYF.

This sequence joins TRBV7-8 and TRBJ2-7, with 14 bases aligning to TRBD2. Unmatched junction bases numbered 4, after V lost 5 bases and J lost 1 base. This CDR3 contains 16 residues. Per germline, CDR1 SGHVS and CDR2 FQNEAQ. The CDR3 sequence: CASSPGTSGRSYEQYF. DNA of the CDR3: TGTGCCAGCAGCCCAGGGACTAGCGGGAGATCCTACGAGCAGTACTTC.

The chain has TRBV5-1 and TRBJ1-5; TRBD1 is a possible D gene (5 bases). The CDR3 length is 16 residues. Germline CDR1 reads SGHRS; CDR2 reads YFSETQ. V was trimmed by 5 bases and J by 4 bases, leaving 19 bases between them. The CDR3 DNA reads TGCGCCAGCAGGCCGACCGCGGGGGGTCTAAATCAGCCCCAGCATTTT. Amino acids: CASRPTAGGLNQPQHF.

For this clonotype: A much larger clone lies one base from this, so it may be a read error. The missing conserved phenylalanine or tryptophan at the end of this CDR3 makes a read error likely. The chain has TRBV20-1 and TRBJ1-5; the match to TRBD1 covers 8 bases. CDR1 and CDR2 from the germline V gene are DFQATT and SNEGSKA (reference sequence). After removal of 3 bases from V and 2 bases from J, the junction contained 6 bases not matched to a gene. CDR3 length: 15 residues. The chain's CDR3 is CSASQGQGGNQPQHL. The CDR3 DNA is TGCAGTGCTAGCCAAGGACAGGGCGGCAATCAGCCCCAGCATTTA.